Presented here are 28 T cell receptor beta chains from one specimen sequenced in a study of identifying expanded T cells in peripheral blood. The repertoire was sequenced with immunoSEQ multiplex PCR; TCRdb's copy has only in-frame clones and lacks some. The table records under 120,000 clones, roughly 91% of them present only once. Sequences were obtained from blood. The receptors originated from a person aged 18 to 75 in good health.

The J gene is TRBJ2-3, the V gene TRBV2; 8 bases align to TRBD2. With 5 bases clipped from V and 3 bases from J, the junction kept 7 bases outside the gene matches. CDR1 and CDR2 (germline): SNHLY, FYNNEI. This CDR3 region has 15 residues. CDR3 residues: CASSLRGLGTDTQYF. The DNA of the CDR3 is TGTGCCAGCAGTCTTCGGGGACTAGGGACAGATACGCAGTATTTT.

The CDR3 reads CASSSGTNTEAFF. The CDR3 DNA is TGCGCCAGCAGCTCGGGGACGAACACTGAAGCTTTCTTT. This chain joins TRBV5-1 and TRBJ1-1, with a possible D match to TRBD1 (5 bases). This CDR3 has 13 amino acids. V lost 3 bases and J lost 1, with 7 bases in between. CDR1 and CDR2 from the germline V gene are SGHRS and YFSETQ. The full variable domain, completed using reference TRBV5-1 and TRBJ1-1, is KAGVTQTPRYLIKTRGQQVTLSCSPISGHRSVSWYQQTPGQGLQFLFEYFSETQRNKGNFPGRFSGRQFSNSRSEMNVSTLELGDSALYLCASSSGTNTEAFFGQGTRLTVV.

This clone was seen once. This sequence joins TRBV2 and TRBJ2-1; 11 bases are shared with TRBD2. This CDR3 spans 14 amino acids. Germline V lookup: CDR1 SNHLY, CDR2 FYNNEI. Trimming took 4 bases from V and 8 from J; bases not matched to a gene: 4. CDR3 loop: CASSGSGGEDEQFF. As DNA, the CDR3 is TGTGCCAGCAGTGGTAGCGGGGGGGAAGATGAGCAGTTCTTC.

This rearrangement joins TRBV7-9 to TRBJ1-1; D remains ambiguous. The germline V and J ends were trimmed by 6 bases and 5 bases, with 16 bases remaining between them. CDR1 and CDR2 from the germline V gene are SEHNR and FQNEAQ (reference sequence). The CDR3 consists of 14 residues. CDR3 coding DNA: TGTGCCAGCAGGCCTGCGGAGGGTAGGACTGAAGCTTTCTTT. Its translation is CASRPAEGRTEAFF. The variable domain in full, completed from reference TRBV7-9 and TRBJ1-1, reads DTGVSQNPRHKITKRGQNVTFRCDPISEHNRLYWYRQTLGQGPEFLTYFQNEAQLEKSRLLSDRFSAERPKGSFSTLEIQRTEQGDSAMYLCASRPAEGRTEAFFGQGTRLTVV.

This chain joins TRBV29-1 and TRBJ1-1; tentative D call: TRBD1 (5 bases). Germline-derived CDR1 and CDR2 are SQVTM and ANQGSEA. V was pared by 6 bases and J by 6 bases, with 17 bases between. This CDR3 has 13 residues. The CDR3 bases are TGCAGCGTCGGACTGCAGGGAGGAGCTGAAGCTTTCTTT. Residues: CSVGLQGGAEAFF.

The chain combines TRBV5-6 with TRBJ1-6, with 7 bases lining up with TRBD1. Germline V gene lookup returns CDR1 SGHDT and CDR2 YYEEEE. The CDR3 sequence is 18 residues long. Trimming cost V 0 bases and J 0 bases; bases outside gene matches: 6. In DNA, the CDR3 is TGTGCCAGCAGCTTGGGGGCAGGGGGTAGCTCCTATAATTCACCCCTCCACTTT. Translating gives CASSLGAGGSSYNSPLHF.

V gene TRBV30 combines with J gene TRBJ2-7; D not certain. Trimming cost V 2 bases and J 4 bases, with 12 bases left between them. Germline V gene data show CDR1 as GTSNPN and CDR2 as SVGIG (reference sequence). The CDR3 totals 13 residues. CDR3 DNA: TGTGCCTGGAGTCGGTCCGGGCAGTACGAGCAGTACTTC. Translation: CAWSRSGQYEQYF.

The V call is TRBV2, the J call TRBJ2-3, with 10 bases matching TRBD2. The CDR3 is made up of 14 amino acids. Germline CDR1 reads SNHLY; CDR2 reads FYNNEI. V lost 3 bases, J lost 8 bases, and 5 bases stayed unmatched. CDR3 region: CASSDPSGGGTQYF. The CDR3 coding sequence is TGTGCCAGCAGTGATCCTAGCGGGGGAGGTACGCAGTATTTT. Full variable domain (missing parts from reference TRBV2 and TRBJ2-3): EPEVTQTPSHQVTQMGQEVILRCVPISNHLYFYWYRQILGQKVEFLVSFYNNEISEKSEIFDDQFSVERPDGSNFTLKIRSTKLEDSAMYFCASSDPSGGGTQYFGPGTRLTVL.

J is TRBJ1-2 and V is TRBV20-1, with D perhaps matching TRBD1 (6 bases). CDR1 is DFQATT, CDR2 SNEGSKA, per germline (reference sequence). This CDR3 has 11 residues. V was clipped by 7 bases and J by 7 bases, with 13 bases between them. For the CDR3, the DNA is TGCAGTGTAACAGGGTCCGGTGGCTACACCTTC. This encodes CSVTGSGGYTF.

This chain links TRBV7-9 with TRBJ2-7, with 9 nucleotides matching TRBD1. The germline CDR1 and CDR2 sequences are SEHNR and FQNEAQ (reference sequence). The CDR3 is made up of 15 amino acids. The ends lost 5 bases at V and 3 bases at J; junction bases unmatched: 8. The CDR3 DNA reads TGTGCCAGCAGCCCCTCCGGACAGGGGAACTACGAGCAGTACTTC. Residues: CASSPSGQGNYEQYF.

For this clone: The sample holds other DNA sequences that translate to the same CDR3. The chain is built from TRBV7-2 and TRBJ2-2; TRBD1 is a possible D gene (5 bases). V lost 0 bases and J lost 7, with 9 bases in between. The CDR3 length is 14 residues. From germline, CDR1 is SGHTA and CDR2 FQGNSA. The CDR3 sequence: CASSLARVVGELFF. CDR3 DNA: TGTGCCAGCAGCTTAGCCAGGGTGGTCGGGGAGCTGTTTTTT. Together with reference TRBV7-2 and TRBJ2-2, the CDR3 gives the full variable domain: GAGVSQSPSNKVTEKGKDVELRCDPISGHTALYWYRQSLGQGLEFLIYFQGNSAPDKSGLPSDRFSAERTGGSVSTLTIQRTQQEDSAVYLCASSLARVVGELFFGEGSRLTVL.

V is TRBV7-2 and J is TRBJ2-3; TRBD2 is a possible D gene (6 bases). The CDR3 length is 19 residues. Germline values: CDR1 SGHTA, CDR2 FQGNSA. V dropped 1 base and J dropped 3 bases, with 23 bases sitting between them. The CDR3 DNA follows: TGTGCCAGCAGCTTAGTTTGGCGGGGCGGGACTGTACGGACAGATACGCAGTATTTT. Residues: CASSLVWRGGTVRTDTQYF. The variable domain in full, with the rest retrieved from reference TRBV7-2 and TRBJ2-3, is GAGVSQSPSNKVTEKGKDVELRCDPISGHTALYWYRQSLGQGLEFLIYFQGNSAPDKSGLPSDRFSAERTGGSVSTLTIQRTQQEDSAVYLCASSLVWRGGTVRTDTQYFGPGTRLTVL.

This clone was observed a few times. The CDR3 bases are TGTGCCAGCAGCTTAGAGGGGGTCTATGGCTACACCTTC. It encodes CASSLEGVYGYTF. The chain has TRBV13 and TRBJ1-2; weak D call: TRBD1 (6 bases). The germline CDR1 and CDR2 sequences are PRHDT and FYEKMQ (reference sequence). Trimming shortened V by 1 base and J by 4 bases, and 7 bases separated the two germline ends. The CDR3 runs to 13 residues.

The V and J genes are TRBV5-4 and TRBJ1-1, with D unclear. The V gene's germline CDR1 is SGHNT and CDR2 YYREEE (reference sequence). CDR3 length: 15 amino acids. The V gene lost 0 bases and the J gene lost 1 base, with 10 bases spanning the gap. CDR3 protein: CASSLVGGQNTEAFF. In DNA form, the CDR3 reads TGTGCCAGCAGCTTGGTTGGCGGCCAGAACACTGAAGCTTTCTTT. The full variable domain, its missing parts supplied by reference TRBV5-4 and TRBJ1-1, is ETGVTQSPTHLIKTRGQQVTLRCSSQSGHNTVSWYQQALGQGPQFIFQYYREEENGRGNFPPRFSGLQFPNYSSELNVNALELDDSALYLCASSLVGGQNTEAFFGQGTRLTVV.

This chain connects TRBV11-3 to TRBJ2-3, with TRBD1 as a possible D gene (5 bases). The germline V gene has CDR1 SGHNT and CDR2 YENEEA. Trimming removed 6 bases from V and 4 bases from J, with 20 bases in between. The CDR3 is 16 residues long. In nucleotides, the CDR3 is TGTGCCAGCAGTCCAGGGCATCTCAAAAACCCAGATACGCAGTATTTT. Translated, it gives CASSPGHLKNPDTQYF.

The chain carries TRBV6-5 and TRBJ1-2; perhaps TRBD1 as D (6 bases). V was trimmed by 2 bases and J by 6 bases, leaving 10 bases between them. Germline CDR1 and CDR2: MNHEY and SVGAGI. The CDR3 consists of 13 residues. The CDR3 loop reads CASSYANRDGYTF. The CDR3 region has the DNA TGTGCCAGCAGTTACGCAAACAGGGATGGCTACACCTTC.

The gene calls are TRBV19 and TRBJ2-1; no definite D call. Germline V lookup: CDR1 LNHDA, CDR2 SQIVND (reference sequence). Trimming left V 3 bases short and J 1 base short, with 13 bases between. The length of the CDR3 is 16 residues. DNA for the CDR3: TGTGCCAGTAGTATGATTGTTGTTAGGTCCTACAATGAGCAGTTCTTC. Translation gives CASSMIVVRSYNEQFF.

The rearrangement links TRBV25-1 to TRBJ1-1, with D possibly being TRBD1 (6 bases). Germline-derived CDR1 and CDR2 are MGHDK and SYGVNS. Trimming shortened V by 5 bases and J by 5 bases, and 12 bases separated the two germline ends. The CDR3 runs to 13 residues. The CDR3, as DNA: TGTGCCAGCAGTAGATACAGGGAAACTGAAGCTTTCTTT. Translated, it gives CASSRYRETEAFF. Looking up the rest from reference TRBV25-1 and TRBJ1-1 gives the full variable domain: EADIYQTPRYLVIGTGKKITLECSQTMGHDKMYWYQQDPGMELHLIHYSYGVNSTEKGDLSSESTVSRIRTEHFPLTLESARPSHTSQYLCASSRYRETEAFFGQGTRLTVV.

The chain links TRBV5-6 to TRBJ1-5; D is unclear. The CDR3 sequence is 13 residues long. CDR1 and CDR2 from the germline V gene are SGHDT and YYEEEE. Trimming shortened V by 3 bases and J by 3 bases, and 7 bases separated the two germline ends. The CDR3 is CASSYQDNQPQHF. As DNA, the CDR3 is TGTGCCAGCAGCTACCAAGACAATCAGCCCCAGCATTTT.

This chain links TRBV30 with TRBJ1-1; TRBD1 might be the D (5 bases). The CDR3 runs to 17 residues. In germline, CDR1 is GTSNPN, CDR2 SVGIG (reference sequence). V was cut by 0 bases and J by 4 bases, with 21 bases left in between. CDR3 residues: CAWSVFYFRQGSTEAFF. The DNA of the CDR3 is TGTGCCTGGAGTGTATTCTATTTTAGGCAGGGAAGCACTGAAGCTTTCTTT.

The chain employs TRBV4-3 and TRBJ2-7; D may match TRBD1 or TRBD2 (5 bases each). CDR1 and CDR2 (germline): LGHNA, YSLEER. The CDR3 extends over 13 amino acids. Trimming took 4 bases from V and 10 from J, leaving 17 bases between them. The CDR3 DNA sequence: TGCGCCAGCAGCCCCCGAGGGGTCGGGGATCAGTACTTC. Translating it yields CASSPRGVGDQYF.

V and J are TRBV9 and TRBJ1-1; the D gene is possibly TRBD1 (5 bases). Trimming cost V 0 bases and J 5 bases, with 14 bases left between them. The CDR3 extends over 15 amino acids. Germline CDR1 and CDR2: SGDLS and YYNGEE. CDR3 sequence (DNA): TGTGCCAGCAGCGTAGTCGGCAGGGAAATTACTGAAGCTTTCTTT. Its translation: CASSVVGREITEAFF.

V and J are TRBV2 and TRBJ1-5; 12 bases are shared with TRBD1. In germline, CDR1 is SNHLY, CDR2 FYNNEI. The CDR3 runs to 15 residues. With 6 bases clipped from V and 2 bases from J, the junction kept 2 bases outside the gene matches. This CDR3 reads CASRGTGGRNQPQHF. In nucleotides, the CDR3 is TGTGCCAGCAGGGGGACAGGGGGCCGCAATCAGCCCCAGCATTTT.

The chain links TRBV4-3 to TRBJ1-6; D unresolved. CDR1 and CDR2 from the germline V gene are LGHNA and YSLEER. V lost 0 bases and J 7 bases, leaving 10 bases between the germline ends. The CDR3 consists of 15 residues. CDR3 nucleotide sequence: TGCGCCAGCAGCCAAGATCGGCAGAGAAATTCACCCCTCCACTTT. It translates to CASSQDRQRNSPLHF.

V and J are TRBV2 and TRBJ2-5; D is perhaps TRBD1 or TRBD2 (6 bases each). Germline CDR1 reads SNHLY; CDR2 reads FYNNEI. V was cut by 4 bases and J by 4 bases, with 13 bases left in between. The CDR3 runs to 14 residues. CDR3 nucleotides: TGTGCCAGCAGTGTTTGGGGGGCCGGAGAGACCCAGTACTTC. Amino acids: CASSVWGAGETQYF. Full variable domain (remainder filled in from reference TRBV2 and TRBJ2-5): EPEVTQTPSHQVTQMGQEVILRCVPISNHLYFYWYRQILGQKVEFLVSFYNNEISEKSEIFDDQFSVERPDGSNFTLKIRSTKLEDSAMYFCASSVWGAGETQYFGPGTRLLVL.

The chain recombines TRBV18 with TRBJ2-3, with 8 bases identical to TRBD1. The CDR3 runs to 14 residues. The germline gives CDR1 KGHSH, CDR2 LQKENI. The ends lost 5 bases at V and 2 bases at J; junction bases unmatched: 3. CDR3 loop: CASSDRGFTDTQYF. The CDR3 DNA reads TGTGCCAGCTCAGACAGGGGTTTCACAGATACGCAGTATTTT. The whole variable domain, remainder taken from reference TRBV18 and TRBJ2-3, is NAGVMQNPRHLVRRRGQEARLRCSPMKGHSHVYWYRQLPEEGLKFMVYLQKENIIDESGMPKERFSAEFPKEGPSILRIQQVVRGDSAAYFCASSDRGFTDTQYFGPGTRLTVL.

The CDR3 reads CASVQYRGNGYEQYF. CDR3 DNA sequence: TGTGCCAGCGTCCAATACAGGGGGAACGGTTACGAGCAGTACTTC. The rearrangement uses TRBV6-5 and TRBJ2-7; 8 bases match TRBD1. J gave up 4 bases and V 8 bases, and 13 bases lay outside the gene matches. Germline CDR1 MNHEY, CDR2 SVGAGI. This CDR3 is 15 amino acids long.

Only a few counts were recorded for this clone. This sequence joins TRBV4-1 and TRBJ1-3; weak D call: TRBD1 (6 bases). The CDR3 extends over 15 amino acids. Germline V gives CDR1 MGHRA, CDR2 YSYEKL. Trimming removed 1 base from V and 5 bases from J, with 12 bases in between. CDR3 region: CASSQVGGLRNTIYF. DNA for the CDR3: TGCGCCAGCAGCCAAGTGGGGGGCCTGAGAAACACCATATATTTT.